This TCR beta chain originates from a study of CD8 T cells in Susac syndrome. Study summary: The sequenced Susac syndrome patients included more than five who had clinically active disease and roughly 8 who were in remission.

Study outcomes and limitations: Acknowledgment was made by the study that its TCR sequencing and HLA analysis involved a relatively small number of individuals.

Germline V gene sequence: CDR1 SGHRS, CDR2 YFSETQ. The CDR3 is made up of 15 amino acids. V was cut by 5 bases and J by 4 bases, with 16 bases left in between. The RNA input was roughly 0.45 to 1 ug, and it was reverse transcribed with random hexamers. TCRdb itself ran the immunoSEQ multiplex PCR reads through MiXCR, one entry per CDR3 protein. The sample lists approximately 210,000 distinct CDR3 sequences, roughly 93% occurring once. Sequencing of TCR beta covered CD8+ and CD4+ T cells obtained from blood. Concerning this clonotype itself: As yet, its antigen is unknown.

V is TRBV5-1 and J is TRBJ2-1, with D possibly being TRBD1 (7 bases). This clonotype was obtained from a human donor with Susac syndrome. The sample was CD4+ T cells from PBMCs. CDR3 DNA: TGCGCCAGCAGGGAGGGACAGATTATTTACAATGAGCAGTTCTTC. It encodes CASREGQIIYNEQFF.